This passage covers 27 T cell receptor beta chains from one sample sequenced in a study of T cells in Graves' hyperthyroidism and ophthalmopathy. TCR beta CDR3 sequences were amplified from RNA transcripts. Initially, a first-round RT-PCR of the TCR CDR3 employed the HTBI primer set. TCRdb reprocessed the multiplex PCR reads via MiXCR and lists one record per CDR3 protein. The repertoire consists of approximately 570,000 distinct CDR3 sequences, with less than 20% occurring once and the leading ten covering 47%. Source material: blood. These receptors were taken from a man aged 35 to 55 with Graves' ophthalmopathy.

The rearrangement uses TRBV2 and TRBJ2-7, with 12 positions matching TRBD2. With 9 bases clipped from V and 2 bases from J, the junction kept 5 bases outside the gene matches. The CDR3 has 14 residues. Germline V gives CDR1 SNHLY, CDR2 FYNNEI. The CDR3 DNA is TGTGCCAGAGGACTAGCGGGGACCCCCTACGAGCAGTACTTC. As protein: CARGLAGTPYEQYF.

This clonotype was recorded many times. The V gene is TRBV7-8, the J gene TRBJ2-5, with D unresolved. Trimming removed 5 bases at V and 1 base at J, with 11 bases between. The germline V gene encodes CDR1 SGHVS and CDR2 FQNEAQ. The CDR3 totals 14 residues. The CDR3 DNA is TGTGCCAGCAGCCCCTCGTGGGGCCAAGAGACCCAGTACTTC. This translates into CASSPSWGQETQYF.

This clonotype was counted many times. V and J are TRBV30 and TRBJ1-1, with 7 bases aligning to TRBD1. Per the germline V gene, CDR1 is GTSNPN and CDR2 is SVGIG (reference sequence). After removal of 2 bases from V and 5 bases from J, the junction contained 11 bases not matched to a gene. The length of the CDR3 is 15 residues. CDR3 region: CAWSFRQGRGTEAFF. The CDR3 DNA reads TGTGCCTGGAGTTTCCGACAGGGAAGAGGGACTGAAGCTTTCTTT.

This clonotype has just a few counts. V gene TRBV19 combines with J gene TRBJ2-5; D is possibly TRBD1 (5 bases). CDR1 LNHDA and CDR2 SQIVND come from the germline V gene (reference sequence). Trimming took 4 bases from V and 1 from J, leaving 19 bases between them. The CDR3 contains 17 residues. This chain's CDR3 is CASSNPSGDRSQETQYF. CDR3 DNA: TGTGCCAGTAGTAACCCGTCCGGTGACAGATCCCAAGAGACCCAGTACTTC.

The chain combines TRBV5-5 with TRBJ2-2, with D possibly being TRBD1 or TRBD2 (5 bases each). Germline loops: CDR1 SGHKS, CDR2 YYEKEE (reference sequence). There are 16 residues in the CDR3. V lost 3 bases and J lost 8, with 20 bases in between. In DNA form, the CDR3 reads TGTGCCAGCAGCTATAGGGGAGACTCCGTTTCGGGGGAGCTGTTTTTT. The encoded protein is CASSYRGDSVSGELFF.

To note about this clonotype: A read error may be the cause here, since a much bigger clone is one base away. The gene calls are TRBV18 and TRBJ2-1, with D hard to call. With 2 bases removed from V and 7 bases from J, the gap between germline ends came to 6 bases. CDR1 and CDR2 from the germline V gene are KGHSH and LQKENI. The CDR3 covers 12 residues. DNA for the CDR3: TGTGCCAGCTCACCATTTGAAAATGAGCAGTTCTTC. The encoded protein is CASSPFENEQFF.

This clonotype was recorded many times. V gene TRBV7-3 combines with J gene TRBJ2-2; D is unclear. In germline, CDR1 is SGHTA, CDR2 FQGTGA. Trimming removed 2 bases from V and 6 bases from J, with 4 bases in between. This CDR3 has 12 amino acids. CDR3 protein: CASSLAPGELFF. The CDR3 DNA follows: TGTGCCAGCAGCTTAGCCCCCGGGGAGCTGTTTTTT.

The chain combines TRBV9 with TRBJ2-5; a possible D gene is TRBD2 (6 bases). Germline assignment: CDR1 SGDLS and CDR2 YYNGEE. The CDR3 has 15 residues. Deletions cut 4 bases from V and 2 bases from J, with 15 bases between. CDR3 residues: CASSSSGLGQETQYF. Here the CDR3 DNA reads TGTGCCAGCAGCTCGAGCGGGTTGGGACAAGAGACCCAGTACTTC.

The gene calls are TRBV11-2 and TRBJ2-7, with TRBD2 matching over 16 bases. Germline V lookup: CDR1 SGHAT, CDR2 FQNNGV. This CDR3 spans 16 amino acids. V lost 5 bases and J lost 4; bases outside the gene matches: 5. The CDR3 is CASSDGTSGGVYEQYF. CDR3 nucleotides: TGTGCCAGCAGCGATGGGACTAGCGGGGGGGTTTACGAGCAGTACTTC. Full variable domain (missing parts from reference TRBV11-2 and TRBJ2-7): EAGVAQSPRYKIIEKRQSVAFWCNPISGHATLYWYQQILGQGPKLLIQFQNNGVVDDSQLPKDRFSAERLKGVDSTLKIQPAKLEDSAVYLCASSDGTSGGVYEQYFGPGTRLTVT.

The sample holds many counts of this clonotype. The chain recombines TRBV20-1 with TRBJ2-3; 9 nucleotides align to TRBD2. The CDR3 is 16 residues long. CDR1 and CDR2 (germline): DFQATT, SNEGSKA (reference sequence). V trimming: 4 bases; J trimming: 3 bases; junction bases outside the gene matches: 11. CDR3 DNA sequence: TGCAGTGCTATAGTAGCGGGAGCAGCGATAACAGATACGCAGTATTTT. It is translated as CSAIVAGAAITDTQYF.

DNA for the CDR3: TGCGCCAGCAACGGGGACCCTTCCCCCAATGAGCAGTTCTTC. Its translation is CASNGDPSPNEQFF. The V call is TRBV5-1, the J call TRBJ2-1; D could derive from TRBD1 or TRBD2 (5 bases each). The V end was cut by 6 bases, the J end by 6 bases, with 16 bases between. CDR1 and CDR2 from the germline V gene are SGHRS and YFSETQ. The CDR3 contains 14 residues.

This clonotype was counted a few times. The CDR3 DNA sequence: TGTGCCAGCGGCGGGGACCGGTGGACTAGCAGGGTTGATGAGCAGTTCTTC. Its translation: CASGGDRWTSRVDEQFF. This chain connects TRBV12-3 or TRBV12-4 to TRBJ2-1; 8 nucleotides agree with TRBD2. The CDR3 covers 17 residues. Trimming at V came to 8 bases and at J to 8 bases, leaving 20 bases not matched to a gene.

This clonotype occurred many times. This chain uses TRBV6-1 with TRBJ1-1; D is ambiguous. Germline V lookup: CDR1 MNHNS, CDR2 SASEGT. The CDR3 is 14 amino acids. V was pared by 7 bases and J by 8 bases, with 20 bases between. The chain's CDR3 is CASKSSYMSGEAFF. The CDR3 DNA follows: TGTGCCAGCAAATCTTCTTATATGTCGGGAGAAGCTTTCTTT.

In this sample, this clonotype turned up a few times. This chain links TRBV5-4 with TRBJ2-1; TRBD2 agrees at 8 bases. In germline, CDR1 is SGHNT, CDR2 YYREEE (reference sequence). The length of the CDR3 is 16 residues. J lost 0 bases, V lost 4 bases, and 6 bases had no gene match. The CDR3 DNA reads as TGTGCCAGCAGCCGGGAGGGGGGGCTCTCCTACAATGAGCAGTTCTTC. Its protein product is CASSREGGLSYNEQFF.

V usage is TRBV28 and J usage is TRBJ2-7, with D perhaps being TRBD1 or TRBD2 (6 bases each). The CDR3 is 15 residues long. The V end was cut by 9 bases, the J end by 0 bases, with 18 bases between. Germline values: CDR1 MDHEN, CDR2 SYDVKM. The chain's CDR3 is CASRGVDESSYEQYF. The CDR3 DNA reads as TGTGCCAGTAGGGGGGTAGACGAGAGCTCCTACGAGCAGTACTTC.

The chain is built from TRBV27 and TRBJ2-7; 7 positions agree with TRBD2. V dropped 7 bases and J dropped 2; count of bases not matched to a gene: 11. Germline V CDR1 and CDR2: MNHEY, SMNVEV (reference sequence). There are 15 residues in the CDR3. In DNA, the CDR3 is TGTGCCAGCACCGCTCGGGGTGGGGGGGCCTACGAGCAGTACTTC. Protein: CASTARGGGAYEQYF.

The rearrangement uses TRBV11-2 and TRBJ2-1; tentatively, D is TRBD2 (5 bases). This CDR3 has 15 amino acids. Germline V gives CDR1 SGHAT, CDR2 FQNNGV. V was cut by 5 bases and J by 4 bases, with 15 bases left in between. In DNA, the CDR3 is TGTGCCAGCAGCCCTTCGGGGTATTTGTACAATGAGCAGTTCTTC. Protein product: CASSPSGYLYNEQFF.

The chain couples TRBV6-1 to TRBJ2-1, with TRBD2 matching 15 bases. Germline values: CDR1 MNHNS, CDR2 SASEGT. V was clipped by 7 bases and J by 3 bases; unmatched bases: 4. The CDR3 sequence is 16 residues long. The CDR3 loop reads CASTGLAGGFYNEQFF. CDR3 bases: TGTGCCAGCACCGGACTAGCGGGGGGGTTCTACAATGAGCAGTTCTTC.

The V gene is TRBV19, the J gene TRBJ1-2; D call uncertain. Germline assignment: CDR1 LNHDA and CDR2 SQIVND (reference sequence). V lost 5 bases and J 8 bases, leaving 12 bases between the germline ends. The CDR3 is 12 amino acids. The DNA for the CDR3 is TGTGCCAGTAGTGCTGGGGTTAGAGGCTACACCTTC. Its translation: CASSAGVRGYTF.

This clonotype was recorded many times. The genes are TRBV6-2 or TRBV6-3 and TRBJ2-2; D not certain. The germline V and J ends were trimmed by 2 bases and 1 base, with 5 bases remaining between them. The CDR3 is made up of 14 amino acids. The V gene's germline CDR1 is MNHEY and CDR2 SVGEGT. As DNA, the CDR3 is TGTGCCAGCAGTTACAGCCGGAACACCGGGGAGCTGTTTTTT. Protein: CASSYSRNTGELFF.

A remark on this clonotype: This may stem from a read error, because a much larger clone lies one nucleotide away. V is TRBV7-2 and J is TRBJ2-2; D is unresolved. The CDR3 length is 14 residues. CDR1 and CDR2 from the germline V gene are SGHTA and FQGNSA. The V end lost 3 bases, the J end lost 7 bases, and 12 bases lay between the germline ends. CDR3 sequence: CASSFQAADGELFF. CDR3 sequence (DNA): TGTGCCAGCAGCTTTCAGGCCGCGGACGGGGAGCTGTTTTTT.

Only a few counts were recorded for this clonotype. V usage is TRBV20-1 and J usage is TRBJ2-1; 11 nucleotides agree with TRBD2. The CDR3 consists of 17 residues. V shed 6 bases and J 0 bases; nucleotides not matched to a gene: 10. CDR1 DFQATT and CDR2 SNEGSKA come from the germline V gene (reference sequence). The CDR3 DNA reads as TGCAGTGCCTCTCTGGGACTAGCGGAAAGCTCCTACAATGAGCAGTTCTTC. Its protein is CSASLGLAESSYNEQFF.

This clonotype was picked up many times. The chain uses TRBV3-1 and TRBJ1-1; possibly TRBD1 for D (5 bases). Germline CDR1 is LGHDT and CDR2 is YNNKEL (reference sequence). CDR3 length: 13 amino acids. V was cut by 11 bases and J by 5 bases, with 18 bases left in between. The CDR3 nucleotides read TGTGCCGCGGCCCGGAGGGGTCGGACTGAAGCTTTCTTT. Encoded protein: CAAARRGRTEAFF.

Many counts were recorded for this clonotype. V usage is TRBV3-1 and J usage is TRBJ2-5; TRBD2 is a possible D gene (5 bases). Germline loops: CDR1 LGHDT, CDR2 YNNKEL (reference sequence). The CDR3 has 14 residues. With 5 bases removed from V and 5 bases from J, the gap between germline ends came to 15 bases. In nucleotides, the CDR3 is TGTGCCAGCAGCTCTCGGGCCCCGGGGGAGACCCAGTACTTC. The encoded protein is CASSSRAPGETQYF.

This clonotype was observed a handful of times. This chain connects TRBV7-8 to TRBJ2-5; perhaps TRBD2 as D (5 bases). Germline values: CDR1 SGHVS, CDR2 FQNEAQ. The CDR3 extends over 14 amino acids. V lost 5 bases and J lost 1, with 11 bases in between. In DNA, the CDR3 is TGTGCCAGCAGCCAAAAGCGGTTCCAAGAGACCCAGTACTTC. This sequence encodes CASSQKRFQETQYF.

This clonotype was detected a few times. The chain recombines TRBV7-9 with TRBJ2-1, with D possibly called TRBD1 or TRBD2 (6 bases each). This CDR3 has 15 amino acids. The V gene's germline CDR1 is SEHNR and CDR2 FQNEAQ (reference sequence). V lost 8 bases to trimming and J lost 5 bases, with 19 bases between them. As DNA, the CDR3 is TGTGCCAGCCCACCCGATGGGGGGCACCACAATGAGCAGTTCTTC. It codes for CASPPDGGHHNEQFF.

CDR3 protein: CSARTQTEAFF. CDR3 nucleotides: TGCAGTGCTAGGACTCAGACTGAAGCTTTCTTT. This sequence joins TRBV20-1 and TRBJ1-1, with no clear D. The length of the CDR3 is 11 residues. The V gene lost 3 bases and the J gene lost 5 bases, with 7 bases spanning the gap. The germline CDR1 and CDR2 sequences are DFQATT and SNEGSKA (reference sequence).